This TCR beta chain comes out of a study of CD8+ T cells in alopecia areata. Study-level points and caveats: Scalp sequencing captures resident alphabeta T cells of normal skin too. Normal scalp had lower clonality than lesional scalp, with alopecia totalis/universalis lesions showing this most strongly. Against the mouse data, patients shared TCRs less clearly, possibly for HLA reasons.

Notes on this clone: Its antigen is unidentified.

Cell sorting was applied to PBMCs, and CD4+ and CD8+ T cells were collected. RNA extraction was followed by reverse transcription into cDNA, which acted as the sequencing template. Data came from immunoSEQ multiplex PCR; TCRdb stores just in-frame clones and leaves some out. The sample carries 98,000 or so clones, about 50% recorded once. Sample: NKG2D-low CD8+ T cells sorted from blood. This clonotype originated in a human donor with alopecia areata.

The CDR3 protein is CASSLSGSYQETQYF. For the CDR3, the DNA is TGTGCCAGCAGCTTATCTGGCAGCTACCAAGAGACCCAGTACTTC. The chain has TRBV7-3 and TRBJ2-5; D unresolved. The germline V gene encodes CDR1 SGHTA and CDR2 FQGTGA. The CDR3 runs 15 residues. The V end lost 2 bases, the J end lost 0 bases, and 10 bases lay between the germline ends.